These 27 T cell receptor beta chains share one sample of origin, sequenced in a study of patients and donors after allogeneic stem cell transplantation. TCRdb redid the calling of the RT-PCR reads with MiXCR, one entry per CDR3 protein. The sample records some 880,000 distinct CDR3 sequences, approximately 18% being singletons. Sequencing was done on a sample of blood, either unsorted or a sorted T cell fraction (not recorded which). Source of these receptors: a human donor who was either an allogeneic HSCT recipient or a stem cell or donor lymphocyte infusion donor (not recorded which). It is not recorded whose cells these are; they may come from a transplant donor.

A word on this clonotype: A read error may be the cause here, since a much bigger clone is one base away. V usage is TRBV6-2 or TRBV6-3 and J usage is TRBJ2-7; no clear D gene. The CDR3 consists of 11 residues. CDR1 MNHEY and CDR2 SVGEGT come from the germline V gene. The germline V and J ends were trimmed by 6 bases and 4 bases, with 7 bases remaining between them. CDR3 DNA sequence: TGTGCCAGCAGCATTCAGTACGAGCAGTACTTC. It specifies CASSIQYEQYF.

In its sample, this clonotype was seen a few times. V is TRBV5-1 and J is TRBJ2-1, with 8 bases matching TRBD1. The length of the CDR3 is 16 residues. Germline CDR1 and CDR2: SGHRS and YFSETQ. The V gene end was trimmed by 4 bases and the J gene end by 7 bases; junction bases not matched to a gene: 13. The CDR3 DNA is TGCGCCAGCAGCCCAGAGGACGGACAGGGAAGGAATGAGCAGTTCTTC. Translating gives CASSPEDGQGRNEQFF.

V is TRBV5-1 and J is TRBJ2-7, with TRBD1 identical over 8 bases. The CDR3 totals 13 residues. V shed 2 bases and J 6 bases; nucleotides not matched to a gene: 4. Germline values: CDR1 SGHRS, CDR2 YFSETQ. The DNA for the CDR3 is TGCGCCAGCAGCTTTGACAGGGGTACCGAGCAGTACTTC. Its translation is CASSFDRGTEQYF.

This chain joins TRBV20-1 and TRBJ2-3; TRBD1 aligns across 8 bases. The germline V gene has CDR1 DFQATT and CDR2 SNEGSKA (reference sequence). J was trimmed by 5 bases and V by 1 base; bases with no gene match: 11. The CDR3 contains 16 residues. The CDR3 sequence: CSARGWGGQGEDTQYF. For the CDR3, the DNA is TGCAGTGCTAGAGGGTGGGGAGGACAGGGCGAAGATACGCAGTATTTT.

Only a few counts were recorded for this clonotype. This sequence joins TRBV12-3 or TRBV12-4 and TRBJ2-3; D is ambiguous. The CDR3 sequence is 13 residues long. Trimming stripped 4 bases from V and 4 bases from J, with 9 bases between. The CDR3 bases are TGTGCCAGCAGTTCCAGGATACCAGATACGCAGTATTTT. Translating it yields CASSSRIPDTQYF.

In its sample, this clonotype was seen a few times. The chain links TRBV30 to TRBJ1-1, with a weak D call TRBD1 (6 bases). Trimming cost V 4 bases and J 1 base, with 10 bases left between them. Germline V gene lookup returns CDR1 GTSNPN and CDR2 SVGIG (reference sequence). The CDR3 runs to 13 residues. Here the CDR3 reads CAWTSRGNTEAFF. The DNA of the CDR3 is TGTGCCTGGACGAGCAGGGGGAACACTGAAGCTTTCTTT. Complete variable domain (other parts from reference TRBV30 and TRBJ1-1): SQTIHQWPATLVQPVGSPLSLECTVEGTSNPNLYWYRQAAGRGLQLLFYSVGIGQISSEVPQNLSASRPQDRQFILSSKKLLLSDSGFYLCAWTSRGNTEAFFGQGTRLTVV.

This clonotype showed up just a few times. The chain carries TRBV7-9 and TRBJ2-7; maybe TRBD2 (6 bases). CDR3 length equals 14 residues. The germline V gene encodes CDR1 SEHNR and CDR2 FQNEAQ (reference sequence). Between the trimmed V and J ends, which lost 8 bases and 3 bases, there was a span of 17 bases. The CDR3 DNA sequence: TGTGCCAGCGGGTTCACCGGGAGTATCTACGAGCAGTACTTC. It encodes CASGFTGSIYEQYF.

This clonotype was detected ten times or more. This chain connects TRBV4-3 to TRBJ2-1; 8 bases align to TRBD2. CDR1 LGHNA and CDR2 YSLEER come from the germline V gene. With 0 bases clipped from V and 4 bases from J, the junction kept 5 bases outside the gene matches. The CDR3 extends over 16 amino acids. CDR3: CASSQDPSGGYNEQFF. CDR3 bases: TGCGCCAGCAGCCAAGATCCATCGGGGGGGTACAATGAGCAGTTCTTC.

This clonotype has a handful of counts. The rearrangement uses TRBV12-3 or TRBV12-4 and TRBJ2-7; D not certain. This CDR3 has 14 amino acids. V was pared by 5 bases and J by 4 bases, with 15 bases between. The CDR3 DNA reads as TGTGCCAGCAGTCCTCCTAACGGTGGTTACGAGCAGTACTTC. It encodes CASSPPNGGYEQYF.

This clonotype was seen more than once but under ten times. The V gene is TRBV5-1, the J gene TRBJ1-1; TRBD1 matches 8 bases. This CDR3 is built from 16 residues. Trimming at V came to 4 bases and at J to 0 bases, leaving 8 bases not matched to a gene. Germline V gene sequence: CDR1 SGHRS, CDR2 YFSETQ. CDR3 DNA sequence: TGCGCCAGCAGCAAAGGGACAGGCTCTTTGAACACTGAAGCTTTCTTT. Translated: CASSKGTGSLNTEAFF.

In this sample, this clonotype turned up a few times. The chain has TRBV24-1 and TRBJ1-2; perhaps TRBD1 as D (5 bases). Germline CDR1 reads KGHDR; CDR2 reads SFDVKD. V was pared by 5 bases and J by 4 bases, with 22 bases between. There are 17 residues in the CDR3. The CDR3 loop reads CATSGPGPSQSSYGYTF. The CDR3 coding sequence is TGTGCCACCAGTGGTCCGGGACCTAGTCAGTCATCCTATGGCTACACCTTC.

This CDR3 is CASSVEAIRGSEQYF. CDR3 in DNA: TGTGCCAGCAGCGTAGAGGCGATCAGGGGGAGCGAGCAGTACTTC. V and J are TRBV9 and TRBJ2-7; 7 bases line up with TRBD1. In germline, CDR1 is SGDLS, CDR2 YYNGEE. CDR3 size: 15 residues. With 0 bases clipped from V and 6 bases from J, the junction kept 9 bases outside the gene matches.

This clonotype showed up just a few times. The V and J genes are TRBV13 and TRBJ1-2; the match to TRBD1 covers 9 bases. The V gene's germline CDR1 is PRHDT and CDR2 FYEKMQ (reference sequence). The CDR3 contains 17 residues. After removal of 5 bases from V and 0 bases from J, the junction contained 10 bases not matched to a gene. In DNA, the CDR3 is TGTGCCAGCAGCCGATTGGCAAGACAGGGGGCTAACTATGGCTACACCTTC. It translates to CASSRLARQGANYGYTF.

This clonotype has a handful of counts. The chain links TRBV3-1 to TRBJ1-2; a weak D match, TRBD1 (5 bases). V lost 5 bases and J lost 7, with 17 bases in between. Germline assignment: CDR1 LGHDT and CDR2 YNNKEL (reference sequence). The CDR3 consists of 14 residues. The CDR3 nucleotides are TGTGCCAGCAGCGATTTCCAGGGAGGTCGTGGCTACACCTTC. It yields the protein CASSDFQGGRGYTF.

This clonotype was seen only a few times. This chain's CDR3 is CASSEQGAQGYTF. The CDR3 region has the DNA TGTGCCAGCAGTGAACAGGGGGCGCAGGGCTACACCTTC. The J gene is TRBJ1-2, the V gene TRBV6-1; 8 positions match TRBD1. CDR1 and CDR2 from the germline V gene are MNHNS and SASEGT. This CDR3 contains 13 residues. V lost 2 bases and J lost 8; bases outside the gene matches: 4.

The V and J genes are TRBV7-9 and TRBJ2-4, with 7 nucleotides matching TRBD2. V shed 1 base and J 12 bases; nucleotides not matched to a gene: 6. Per germline, CDR1 SEHNR and CDR2 FQNEAQ (reference sequence). This CDR3 region has 13 residues. CDR3 sequence reads: CASSLGGGGTQYF. In DNA form, the CDR3 reads TGTGCCAGCAGCTTAGGTGGCGGGGGTACTCAGTACTTC. Supplemented by reference TRBV7-9 and TRBJ2-4, the full variable domain reads DTGVSQNPRHKITKRGQNVTFRCDPISEHNRLYWYRQTLGQGPEFLTYFQNEAQLEKSRLLSDRFSAERPKGSFSTLEIQRTEQGDSAMYLCASSLGGGGTQYFGAGTRLSVL.

This clonotype was detected only a few times. The rearrangement links TRBV10-3 to TRBJ1-2, with D hard to call. Germline CDR1 reads ENHRY; CDR2 reads SYGVKD. The CDR3 extends over 12 amino acids. Deletions cut 8 bases from V and 8 bases from J, with 15 bases between. Here the CDR3 reads CAIEAGETGYTF. The CDR3 DNA sequence: TGTGCCATCGAGGCCGGAGAGACGGGCTACACCTTC.

This clonotype was counted between two and nine times. The chain recombines TRBV7-9 with TRBJ2-2; D remains unclear. Germline values: CDR1 SEHNR, CDR2 FQNEAQ (reference sequence). CDR3 length: 15 amino acids. Trimming took 1 base from V and 4 from J, leaving 10 bases between them. Written as DNA, the CDR3 is TGTGCCAGCAGCTTAGATGGTAGACCCACCGGGGAGCTGTTTTTT. It codes for CASSLDGRPTGELFF.

The chain links TRBV27 to TRBJ2-7, with D possibly called TRBD1 or TRBD2 (7 bases each). V lost 4 bases to trimming and J lost 3 bases, with 19 bases between them. CDR3 length: 16 residues. Germline CDR1 reads MNHEY; CDR2 reads SMNVEV (reference sequence). CDR3 protein: CASSSTPGGGYYEQYF. Here the CDR3 DNA reads TGTGCCAGCAGTTCCACCCCAGGGGGGGGATACTACGAGCAGTACTTC.

This clonotype was counted only a few times. This rearrangement joins TRBV20-1 to TRBJ1-4; unclear D gene. Germline CDR1 is DFQATT and CDR2 is SNEGSKA (reference sequence). Trimming pared 6 bases from V and 4 bases from J, leaving 12 bases between. There are 13 residues in the CDR3. The CDR3 loop is CSARGGRNEKLFF. DNA for the CDR3: TGCAGTGCCCGCGGTGGGCGTAATGAAAAACTGTTTTTT.

V is TRBV5-1 and J is TRBJ2-3; a possible D gene is TRBD2 (6 bases). Germline V gene lookup returns CDR1 SGHRS and CDR2 YFSETQ. Trimming took off 0 bases at V and 1 base at J, with 12 bases between the two ends. The CDR3 has 16 residues. The CDR3 nucleotides read TGCGCCAGCAGCTTGGACGGGGGACGGGGCACAGATACGCAGTATTTT. It specifies CASSLDGGRGTDTQYF. Looking up the rest from reference TRBV5-1 and TRBJ2-3 gives the full variable domain: KAGVTQTPRYLIKTRGQQVTLSCSPISGHRSVSWYQQTPGQGLQFLFEYFSETQRNKGNFPGRFSGRQFSNSRSEMNVSTLELGDSALYLCASSLDGGRGTDTQYFGPGTRLTVL.

V is TRBV4-2 and J is TRBJ1-5, with 10 bases lining up with TRBD1. From germline, CDR1 is LGHNA and CDR2 YNFKEQ. The CDR3 loop spans 14 amino acids. J lost 2 bases, V lost 10 bases, and 5 bases had no gene match. The chain's CDR3 is CANPGQGCNQPQHF. The DNA for the CDR3 is TGTGCCAACCCGGGACAGGGGTGCAATCAGCCCCAGCATTTT.

This clonotype was detected a few times. The chain employs TRBV6-5 and TRBJ1-5, with TRBD1 matching 9 bases. The V and J ends lost 4 bases and 6 bases, in that order; junction bases with no gene match: 7. This CDR3 spans 15 amino acids. The germline CDR1 and CDR2 sequences are MNHEY and SVGAGI. The CDR3 DNA reads TGTGCCAGCAGTTTGGACCGGGACAGGGTTCAGCCCCAGCATTTT. It translates to CASSLDRDRVQPQHF.

The CDR3 loop is CASSFGLAGAHSYEQYF. CDR3 nucleotides: TGCGCCAGCAGCTTCGGACTAGCGGGAGCCCACTCCTACGAGCAGTACTTC. The genes are TRBV5-1 and TRBJ2-7; TRBD2 matches at 13 bases. V trimming: 2 bases; J trimming: 0 bases; junction bases outside the gene matches: 5. The CDR3 runs 17 residues. Germline loops: CDR1 SGHRS, CDR2 YFSETQ.

The chain uses TRBV5-6 and TRBJ1-2, with TRBD1 matching over 9 bases. The CDR3 totals 14 residues. The germline gives CDR1 SGHDT, CDR2 YYEEEE. The J segment lost 7 bases and the V segment lost 4 bases, leaving 8 bases of the junction unmatched. The CDR3 loop reads CASSPGKGQGGYTF. The CDR3 DNA is TGTGCCAGCAGCCCGGGAAAGGGACAGGGTGGCTACACCTTC.

This chain uses TRBV28 with TRBJ1-5; the D gene is possibly TRBD1 (5 bases). V dropped 6 bases and J dropped 6 bases, with 21 bases sitting between them. CDR1 is MDHEN and CDR2 is SYDVKM in the germline V gene. The CDR3 is made up of 16 amino acids. The CDR3 bases are TGTGCCAGCAGGTCGAGGGCATTGGGGCGAGGTCAGCCCCAGCATTTT. This encodes CASRSRALGRGQPQHF.

The genes are TRBV5-1 and TRBJ2-7; tentative D call: TRBD2 (6 bases). The CDR3 length is 14 residues. Germline V lookup: CDR1 SGHRS, CDR2 YFSETQ. The V gene lost 0 bases and the J gene lost 2 bases, with 9 bases spanning the gap. Written as DNA, the CDR3 is TGCGCCAGCAGCTTGGACAGGACTACCTACGAGCAGTACTTC. It specifies CASSLDRTTYEQYF.